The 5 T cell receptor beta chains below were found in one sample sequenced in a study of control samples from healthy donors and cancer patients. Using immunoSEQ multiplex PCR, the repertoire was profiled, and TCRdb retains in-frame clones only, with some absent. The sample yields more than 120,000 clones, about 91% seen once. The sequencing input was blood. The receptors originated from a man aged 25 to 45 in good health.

The CDR3 region has the DNA TGTGCCAGCAGTGACAGCGGGGGGGCAGATACGCAGTATTTT. Its translation is CASSDSGGADTQYF. V gene TRBV6-4 combines with J gene TRBJ2-3; 10 positions agree with TRBD2. Per the germline V gene, CDR1 is MRHNA and CDR2 is SNTAGT. V gave up 2 bases and J gave up 4 bases; unmatched junction bases: 0. The CDR3 consists of 14 residues.

The CDR3 sequence is CASSLSSSSYNSPLHF. The CDR3 nucleotides are TGTGCCAGCAGCTTGTCCAGCAGCTCCTATAATTCACCCCTCCACTTT. The gene calls are TRBV5-6 and TRBJ1-6, with D uncertain. CDR1 is SGHDT and CDR2 is YYEEEE in the germline V gene. The CDR3 has 16 residues. Trimming took off 1 base at V and 0 bases at J, with 8 bases between the two ends.

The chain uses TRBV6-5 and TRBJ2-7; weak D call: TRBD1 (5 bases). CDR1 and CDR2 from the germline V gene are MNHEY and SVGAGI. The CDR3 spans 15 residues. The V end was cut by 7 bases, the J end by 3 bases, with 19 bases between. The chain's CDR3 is CASIGVRQINYEQYF. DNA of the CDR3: TGTGCCAGCATAGGGGTTCGGCAGATAAACTACGAGCAGTACTTC.

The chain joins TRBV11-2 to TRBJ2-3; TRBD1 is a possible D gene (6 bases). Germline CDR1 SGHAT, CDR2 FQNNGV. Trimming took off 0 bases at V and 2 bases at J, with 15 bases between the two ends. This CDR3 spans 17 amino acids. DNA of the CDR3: TGTGCCAGCAGCTTAGAAAGGGCAGGGGCCCTCACAGATACGCAGTATTTT. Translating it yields CASSLERAGALTDTQYF.

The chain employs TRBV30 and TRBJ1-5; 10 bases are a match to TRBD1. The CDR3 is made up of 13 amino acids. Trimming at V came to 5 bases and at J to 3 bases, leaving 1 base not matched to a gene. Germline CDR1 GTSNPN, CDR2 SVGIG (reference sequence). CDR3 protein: CAWGTGVNQPQHF. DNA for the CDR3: TGTGCCTGGGGGACAGGGGTCAATCAGCCCCAGCATTTT.